This entry lists 18 T cell receptor beta chains sequenced from one sample in a study of blood T cell repertoires in COVID-19. Sequencing used immunoSEQ multiplex PCR; TCRdb keeps in-frame clones, though not all of them. The table shows about 34,000 clones, with 75% to 90% occurring only once. The source material was peripheral blood. These receptors all come from a woman in her 70s with acute or convalescent COVID-19.

V and J are TRBV5-4 and TRBJ1-2; unclear D gene. The length of the CDR3 is 11 residues. The V gene lost 3 bases and the J gene lost 7 bases, with 7 bases spanning the gap. The germline CDR1 and CDR2 sequences are SGHNT and YYREEE (reference sequence). The CDR3 sequence: CASSSGLGYTF. The CDR3, as DNA: TGTGCCAGCAGCTCCGGTCTTGGCTACACCTTC.

This clone was detected only once. The V call is TRBV29-1, the J call TRBJ2-2, with D tentatively TRBD1 (6 bases). Trimming removed 3 bases at V and 7 bases at J, with 12 bases between. Germline V gene sequence: CDR1 SQVTM, CDR2 ANQGSEA. The CDR3 consists of 13 residues. DNA for the CDR3: TGCAGCGTTGATGCAGGGGAAGACGGGGAGCTGTTTTTT. Encoded protein: CSVDAGEDGELFF.

The chain joins TRBV5-4 to TRBJ1-2, with unresolved D. Germline-derived CDR1 and CDR2 are SGHNT and YYREEE (reference sequence). This CDR3 has 15 amino acids. With 0 bases removed from V and 4 bases from J, the gap between germline ends came to 13 bases. The CDR3 DNA reads as TGTGCCAGCAGCTTGGGGTCCGGGAACCTCTATGGCTACACCTTC. Its protein is CASSLGSGNLYGYTF.

The chain recombines TRBV29-1 with TRBJ2-1; 8 bases align to TRBD2. The V and J ends lost 7 bases and 3 bases, in that order; junction bases with no gene match: 5. This CDR3 is 13 amino acids long. Germline V gene lookup returns CDR1 SQVTM and CDR2 ANQGSEA. CDR3 in amino acids: CSGETSDYNEQFF. CDR3 DNA sequence: TGCAGCGGAGAGACTAGCGACTACAATGAGCAGTTCTTC.

The chain links TRBV6-2 or TRBV6-3 to TRBJ1-2, with D tentatively TRBD1 (5 bases). The V and J ends lost 6 bases and 7 bases respectively, with 15 bases between them. The CDR3 is 13 residues long. In germline, CDR1 is MNHEY, CDR2 SVGEGT. The CDR3 region is CASSPLPGGGYTF. DNA for the CDR3: TGTGCCAGCAGCCCCTTACCCGGGGGTGGCTACACCTTC.

The chain employs TRBV19 and TRBJ2-7, with D perhaps TRBD1 (7 bases). The CDR3 runs to 15 residues. The V gene lost 5 bases and the J gene lost 0 bases, with 14 bases spanning the gap. Per the germline V gene, CDR1 is LNHDA and CDR2 is SQIVND (reference sequence). CDR3 DNA sequence: TGTGCCAGTAGTGTCGCCAGGGGGGTCTCCTACGAGCAGTACTTC. This gives the protein CASSVARGVSYEQYF.

This clone has only a few counts. V usage is TRBV3-1 (or the pseudogene TRBV3-2) and J usage is TRBJ1-1; tentative D call: TRBD1 (5 bases). The V and J ends lost 6 bases and 5 bases respectively, with 7 bases between them. The CDR3 length is 11 residues. Per germline, CDR1 LGHDT and CDR2 YNNKEL (reference sequence). The CDR3 reads CASRGVTEAFF. The CDR3 nucleotides are TGTGCCAGCAGAGGGGTTACTGAAGCTTTCTTT.

This clone has only one observation. The chain is built from TRBV19 and TRBJ1-1, with TRBD1 as a possible D gene (5 bases). Germline lookup yields CDR1 LNHDA and CDR2 SQIVND (reference sequence). CDR3 length equals 13 residues. The V end lost 6 bases, the J end lost 3 bases, and 11 bases lay between the germline ends. This CDR3 is CASREGGDTEAFF. CDR3 nucleotides: TGTGCCAGTAGGGAGGGAGGGGACACTGAAGCTTTCTTT.

J is TRBJ2-6 and V is TRBV2; the D gene is possibly TRBD1 (6 bases). This CDR3 is built from 15 residues. Trimming cost V 6 bases and J 0 bases, with 9 bases left between them. Germline CDR1 SNHLY, CDR2 FYNNEI. CDR3 DNA sequence: TGTGCCAGCAGCGGACAGCCCTCTGGGGCCAACGTCCTGACTTTC. Translated, it gives CASSGQPSGANVLTF.

This clone is a singleton in its sample. The chain has TRBV7-8 and TRBJ2-7, with D hard to call. V lost 1 base and J lost 2, with 15 bases in between. CDR1 and CDR2 (germline): SGHVS, FQNEAQ. The CDR3 runs 16 residues. The DNA for the CDR3 is TGTGCCAGCAGCTTAGTAGAAGATGTGGGCGCCTACGAGCAGTACTTC. Amino acid sequence: CASSLVEDVGAYEQYF.

V and J are TRBV6-5 and TRBJ2-7; 10 nucleotides align to TRBD1. V lost 2 bases, J lost 6 bases, and 7 bases stayed unmatched. Germline assignment: CDR1 MNHEY and CDR2 SVGAGI. There are 15 residues in the CDR3. Here the CDR3 reads CASSYHRDRGREQYF. DNA of the CDR3: TGTGCCAGCAGTTACCACCGGGACAGGGGTCGCGAGCAGTACTTC.

This chain uses TRBV11-1 with TRBJ2-7; tentatively, D is TRBD2 (7 bases). CDR3 length: 14 amino acids. Trimming stripped 5 bases from V and 4 bases from J, with 15 bases between. Germline CDR1 is SGHAT and CDR2 is FQDESV (reference sequence). This chain's CDR3 is CASSALGGGYEQYF. CDR3 DNA: TGTGCCAGCAGCGCTCTGGGAGGGGGTTACGAGCAGTACTTC.

This chain links TRBV18 with TRBJ2-3, with TRBD1 matching 8 bases. The junction had 8 bases not matched to a gene; V was cut back by 6 bases and J by 3 bases. The CDR3 runs 15 residues. Germline CDR1 KGHSH, CDR2 LQKENI. The CDR3 DNA reads TGTGCCAGCTCGCCCGACAGGGGAGGTACAGATACGCAGTATTTT. Its protein is CASSPDRGGTDTQYF.

V gene TRBV6-5 combines with J gene TRBJ2-4; 7 nucleotides line up with TRBD2. The V segment lost 7 bases and the J segment 8 bases; nucleotides outside the gene matches: 11. The CDR3 has 14 residues. Germline CDR1 MNHEY, CDR2 SVGAGI. The CDR3 sequence is CASTRERGADIQYF. Here the CDR3 DNA reads TGTGCCAGCACCCGGGAGCGGGGAGCTGACATTCAGTACTTC.

This rearrangement joins TRBV5-6 to TRBJ1-2; 8 nucleotides align to TRBD1. The CDR3 totals 17 residues. In germline, CDR1 is SGHDT, CDR2 YYEEEE. J was trimmed by 3 bases and V by 4 bases; bases with no gene match: 14. CDR3 protein: CASSLRTGKGSDYGYTF. In DNA, the CDR3 is TGTGCCAGCAGCCTAAGGACAGGGAAGGGCTCGGACTATGGCTACACCTTC.

This chain connects TRBV6-5 to TRBJ1-5, with D possibly TRBD1 on 5 matching bases. CDR3 length: 15 amino acids. V lost 0 bases to trimming and J lost 5 bases, with 11 bases between them. Germline CDR1 is MNHEY and CDR2 is SVGAGI. In DNA, the CDR3 is TGTGCCAGCAGTTACTCAGCAGGGCCCGATCAGCCCCAGCATTTT. Protein sequence: CASSYSAGPDQPQHF.

The chain carries TRBV28 and TRBJ1-6; no firm D call. The length of the CDR3 is 16 residues. Germline lookup yields CDR1 MDHEN and CDR2 SYDVKM. V lost 3 bases and J 7 bases, leaving 16 bases between the germline ends. CDR3 DNA sequence: TGTGCCAGCAGTTTGGTTGGACGCCCGGGGAATTCACCCCTCCACTTT. Translated: CASSLVGRPGNSPLHF.

The V gene is TRBV20-1, the J gene TRBJ2-7; the match to TRBD1 covers 8 bases. Trimming took 3 bases from V and 5 from J; bases not matched to a gene: 3. The CDR3 spans 12 residues. Germline V gene lookup returns CDR1 DFQATT and CDR2 SNEGSKA (reference sequence). The CDR3 DNA follows: TGCAGTGCTAGTGCACAGGGGGACGAGCAGTACTTC. Translating it yields CSASAQGDEQYF.